This T cell receptor (beta chain) was identified during a study of shared clonotypes between healthy human individuals. Background on the study: Three CD4 naive, three CD4 memory, two CD8 naive and one CD8 memory plate were used per donor.

V was clipped by 4 bases and J by 6 bases; unmatched bases: 4. The germline gives CDR1 SGHRS, CDR2 YFSETQ. This CDR3 spans 14 amino acids. As handled by the study authors: ImmunoSEQ output held junction-only sequences without quality scores, so filtering differed. Generated by immunoSEQ multiplex PCR, the TCRdb table keeps only in-frame clones and is missing some. The V and J calls and clone size are taken from that table; D and trimming were inferred from the DNA. The repertoire includes about 2.4 million clones, under 95% of them detected once, and 0.36% sits in the top ten. The TCR was taken from a man aged 18 to 30 in good health. Some clones in this sample may be carry-over from other donors' samples. Sequenced sample: naive CD4+ T cells from PBMCs. Subset defined: CD45RA+ positively selected. V usage is TRBV5-1 and J usage is TRBJ2-1, with 10 bases matching TRBD2. The chain's CDR3 is CASSPRTSGNEQFF. In DNA, the CDR3 is TGCGCCAGCAGCCCCAGGACTAGCGGCAATGAGCAGTTCTTC.